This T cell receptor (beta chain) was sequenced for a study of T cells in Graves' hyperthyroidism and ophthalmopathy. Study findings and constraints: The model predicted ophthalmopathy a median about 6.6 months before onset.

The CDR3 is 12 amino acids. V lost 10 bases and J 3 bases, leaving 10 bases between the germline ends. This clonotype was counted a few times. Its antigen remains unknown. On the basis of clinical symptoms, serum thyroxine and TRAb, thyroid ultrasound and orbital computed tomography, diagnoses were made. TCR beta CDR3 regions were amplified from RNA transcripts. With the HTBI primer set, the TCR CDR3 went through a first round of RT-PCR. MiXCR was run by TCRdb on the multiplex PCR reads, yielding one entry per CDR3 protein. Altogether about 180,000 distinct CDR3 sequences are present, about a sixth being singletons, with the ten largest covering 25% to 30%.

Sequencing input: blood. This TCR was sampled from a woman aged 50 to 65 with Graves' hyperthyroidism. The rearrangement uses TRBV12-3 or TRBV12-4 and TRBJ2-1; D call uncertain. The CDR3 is CATATDYNEQFF. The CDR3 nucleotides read TGTGCCACCGCGACCGACTACAATGAGCAGTTCTTC.